The sequence of this TCR beta chain was determined in a study of CD4+ T cells in melanoma. Germline V CDR1 and CDR2: GTSNPN, SVGIG (reference sequence). V gave up 4 bases and J gave up 9 bases, with 19 bases separating them. This CDR3 has 15 residues. Assay used: immunoSEQ multiplex PCR; TCRdb lists only in-frame clones, some missing. The sample lists fewer than 15,000 clones, roughly 80% occurring once. The chain couples TRBV30 to TRBJ1-6; D remains unclear. This receptor was obtained from a human donor with melanoma. The source material was cells from a culture (not recorded whether cultured in vitro). CDR3: CAWTPGSRRSSPLHF. The CDR3 bases are TGTGCCTGGACTCCGGGCAGTCGGCGGAGTTCACCCCTCCACTTT.